These 9 T cell receptor beta chains were all obtained from the same sample, sequenced in a study of beta chain features in type 1 diabetes. The isolated RNA, all of it, was reverse transcribed, so expressed TCRB transcripts were what got sequenced. Clones were sequenced by immunoSEQ multiplex PCR, and TCRdb holds only the in-frame ones, with some missing. The sample includes some 140,000 clones, 7% to 10% of them seen just once. Their antigens are not known. Study conclusions and caveats: All four CD4+ subsets from Type 1 diabetes patients carried moderately but significantly shorter TCRB CDR3s.

The sequencing sample was made of central memory CD4+ T cells from blood. The origin of the receptors is a man aged 25-45 years with type 1 diabetes.

CDR3 sequence: CASSDTATSHGYTF. The CDR3, as DNA: TGTGCCAGCAGCGATACGGCCACTAGTCATGGCTACACCTTC. The chain recombines TRBV7-3 with TRBJ1-2; D is ambiguous. V lost 5 bases and J 6 bases, leaving 16 bases between the germline ends. There are 14 residues in the CDR3. Germline CDR1 and CDR2: SGHTA and FQGTGA.

V is TRBV7-9 and J is TRBJ2-5; 8 nucleotides match TRBD1. Germline CDR1 reads SEHNR; CDR2 reads FQNEAQ (reference sequence). The CDR3 is 15 amino acids. The V segment lost 3 bases and the J segment 5 bases; nucleotides outside the gene matches: 8. The CDR3 region is CASSFGQGMRETQYF. The CDR3 region has the DNA TGTGCCAGCAGCTTCGGACAGGGAATGCGGGAGACCCAGTACTTC.

The chain employs TRBV7-8 and TRBJ2-1; possible D gene TRBD2, 6 bases. Trimming removed 1 base from V and 8 bases from J, with 12 bases in between. CDR3 length: 14 residues. Germline assignment: CDR1 SGHVS and CDR2 FQNEAQ. CDR3 DNA sequence: TGTGCCAGCAGCTTAGTTGGTTGGGGGGATGAGCAGTTCTTC. Translating it yields CASSLVGWGDEQFF.

In its sample, this clone was seen a few times. V usage is TRBV19 and J usage is TRBJ2-6; 8 nucleotides agree with TRBD1. J was trimmed by 0 bases and V by 3 bases; bases with no gene match: 4. The CDR3 spans 17 residues. Germline loops: CDR1 LNHDA, CDR2 SQIVND (reference sequence). DNA for the CDR3: TGTGCCAGTAGTATTTCCCAGGGGGCCTCTGGGGCCAACGTCCTGACTTTC. Translated: CASSISQGASGANVLTF.

This clone was counted only a few times. This chain connects TRBV5-1 to TRBJ2-7; TRBD1 matches 8 bases. This CDR3 comprises 15 residues. The J segment lost 5 bases and the V segment lost 0 bases, leaving 7 bases of the junction unmatched. Per the germline V gene, CDR1 is SGHRS and CDR2 is YFSETQ. CDR3 residues: CASSLATGGYNEQYF. CDR3 nucleotides: TGCGCCAGCAGCTTGGCTACAGGGGGGTACAACGAGCAGTACTTC. The whole variable domain, filled in from reference TRBV5-1 and TRBJ2-7, reads KAGVTQTPRYLIKTRGQQVTLSCSPISGHRSVSWYQQTPGQGLQFLFEYFSETQRNKGNFPGRFSGRQFSNSRSEMNVSTLELGDSALYLCASSLATGGYNEQYFGPGTRLTVT.

This chain uses TRBV19 with TRBJ1-2; TRBD1 aligns across 9 bases. Germline CDR1 LNHDA, CDR2 SQIVND (reference sequence). The CDR3 spans 15 residues. V shed 9 bases, J shed 3 bases, and the junction held 11 bases outside the gene matches. The CDR3 DNA sequence: TGTGCCAGCCGTCCTGGGACAGGGAGCGACTATGGCTACACCTTC. It specifies CASRPGTGSDYGYTF.

This rearrangement joins TRBV6-6 to TRBJ1-1; TRBD1 agrees at 7 bases. V lost 7 bases, J lost 7 bases, and 6 bases stayed unmatched. This CDR3 has 12 amino acids. Germline CDR1 MNHNY, CDR2 SVGAGI (reference sequence). Here the CDR3 DNA reads TGTGCCAGCAAACGACAGGGAGGTGAAGCTTTCTTT. It yields the protein CASKRQGGEAFF.

The V gene is TRBV6-6, the J gene TRBJ1-5; the match to TRBD1 covers 8 bases. V dropped 7 bases and J dropped 0; count of bases not matched to a gene: 5. The germline V gene encodes CDR1 MNHNY and CDR2 SVGAGI (reference sequence). This CDR3 spans 15 amino acids. CDR3 sequence: CASIDRGGSNQPQHF. CDR3 coding DNA: TGTGCCAGCATTGACAGGGGAGGTAGCAATCAGCCCCAGCATTTT.

This clone has a handful of counts. In DNA form, the CDR3 reads TGTGCCAGTAGTATGGGCCAGGCAAACCGGGGACTGTTTTTT. Translation gives CASSMGQANRGLFF. The chain links TRBV19 to TRBJ1-4; D not resolved. V lost 3 bases and J lost 13, with 18 bases in between. Per germline, CDR1 LNHDA and CDR2 SQIVND (reference sequence). This CDR3 contains 14 residues.